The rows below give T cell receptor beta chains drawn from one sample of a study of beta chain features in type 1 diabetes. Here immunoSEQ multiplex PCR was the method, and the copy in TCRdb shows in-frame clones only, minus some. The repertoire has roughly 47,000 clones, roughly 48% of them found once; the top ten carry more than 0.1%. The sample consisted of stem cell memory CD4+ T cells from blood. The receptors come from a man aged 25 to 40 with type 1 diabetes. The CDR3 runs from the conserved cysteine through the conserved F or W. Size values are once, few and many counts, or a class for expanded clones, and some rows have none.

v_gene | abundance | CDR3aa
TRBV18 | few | CASSPATYSYEQYF
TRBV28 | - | CASSLSGGYQPQHF
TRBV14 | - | CASSQDRGTAQYF
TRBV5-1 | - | CASRPKPDRGLTEAFF
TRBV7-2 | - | CASSSQTGNYEQYF
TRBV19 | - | CASSIEWSSGTYEQYF
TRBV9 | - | CASSVPGQQNTEAFF
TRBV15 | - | CATRSGQGTNEKLFF
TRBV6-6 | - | CASSSSSGRAREQFF
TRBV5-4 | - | CASSPDRVYGYTF
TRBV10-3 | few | CAIRTSGGHAYEQYF
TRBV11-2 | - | CASSLEAGGYGYTF
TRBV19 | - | CASSPSGAPYNEQFF
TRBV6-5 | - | CASSYEVTGAYEQYF
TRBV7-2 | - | CASSLGRGGHTEAFF
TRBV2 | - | CASRQYSEAFF
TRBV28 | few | CASNEGSSYEQYF
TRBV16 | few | CASGEQQTSGANVLTF
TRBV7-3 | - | CASSLMGGMGYNEQFF
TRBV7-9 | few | CASSPGDATEAFF
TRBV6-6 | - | CASRTSAIEQYF
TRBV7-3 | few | CASSPGVAGWGKNIQYF
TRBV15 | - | CATSRERQEAQYF
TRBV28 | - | CASSLAQGARGQPQHF
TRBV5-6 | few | CASRNRGHYEQYF
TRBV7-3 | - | CASSQTGSGANVLTF
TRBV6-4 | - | CASSQDRGSGANVLTF
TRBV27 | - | CASSLVGHEKLFF
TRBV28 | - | CASIKAGGRALDYEQYF
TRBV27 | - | CASSPDGKGYTQYF
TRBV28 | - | CASSSPVETQYF
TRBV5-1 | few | CASSLSNTEAFF
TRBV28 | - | CASRPRTSSNIQYF
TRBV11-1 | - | CASSQGLQETQYF
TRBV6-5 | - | CATRVAGSMNTEAFF
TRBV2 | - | CASRGGLAVRFPYEQYF
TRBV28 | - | CASRDMNTEAFF
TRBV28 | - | CASSLPGYEQYF
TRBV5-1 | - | CASSSGLALEQYF
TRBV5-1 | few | CASSLDGRGRQFF
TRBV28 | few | CASSLRAGLYNEQFF
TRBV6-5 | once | CASASSREGYNEQFF
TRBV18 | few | CASSPRPDGGVGEQYF
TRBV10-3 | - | CAISGQSYEQYF
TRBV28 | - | CASRAGTIVAGELFF
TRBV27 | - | CASSFQDRGLGSYNEQFF
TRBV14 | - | CASSDSPAGWLNNEQFF
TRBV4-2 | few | CASSPGAGGKETQYF
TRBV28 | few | CASSSRWTGLYEQYF
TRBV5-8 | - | CASSQDRSSYNEQFF